Following are 29 T cell receptor beta chains from one sample sequenced in a study of T cells in Graves' hyperthyroidism and ophthalmopathy. The investigators amplified TCR beta CDR3 regions from RNA transcripts. An initial round of RT-PCR targeting the TCR CDR3 relied on the HTBI primer set. MiXCR, run by TCRdb on the multiplex PCR reads, gives a single entry per CDR3 protein. The table lists 500,000 or so distinct CDR3 sequences, approximately 17% of them singletons. Sequencing was performed on blood. The receptor set was obtained from a woman between 18 and 30 years old with Graves' ophthalmopathy.

The table lists this clonotype with many counts. The chain employs TRBV2 and TRBJ1-6; D not certain. The CDR3 length is 14 residues. Per the germline V gene, CDR1 is SNHLY and CDR2 is FYNNEI. V shed 7 bases and J shed 7 bases, with 14 bases lying between them. CDR3 sequence (DNA): TGTGCCAGCAATCTCGGGCAGACAAATTCACCCCTCCACTTT. It is translated as CASNLGQTNSPLHF.

The sample holds many counts of this clonotype. This chain connects TRBV2 to TRBJ2-7; D perhaps matches TRBD1 (6 bases). The CDR3 runs 16 residues. Deletions cut 5 bases from V and 5 bases from J, with 22 bases between. Germline loops: CDR1 SNHLY, CDR2 FYNNEI. The CDR3, as DNA: TGTGCCAGCAGTTTTACTCCGGGACAAATTTGGGACGAGCAGTACTTC. It encodes CASSFTPGQIWDEQYF.

This clonotype has ten or more counts. The chain combines TRBV7-2 with TRBJ2-7, with D possibly being TRBD1 or TRBD2 (6 bases each). Germline V CDR1 and CDR2: SGHTA, FQGNSA. Trimming removed 5 bases from V and 6 bases from J, with 20 bases in between. CDR3 length: 15 residues. CDR3 sequence reads: CASSPGAGIISEQYF. The CDR3 coding sequence is TGTGCCAGCAGCCCGGGGGCAGGGATAATTAGCGAGCAGTACTTC. The full variable domain, in which reference TRBV7-2 and TRBJ2-7 provide the parts outside the CDR3, is GAGVSQSPSNKVTEKGKDVELRCDPISGHTALYWYRQSLGQGLEFLIYFQGNSAPDKSGLPSDRFSAERTGGSVSTLTIQRTQQEDSAVYLCASSPGAGIISEQYFGPGTRLTVT.

In this sample, this clonotype turned up many times. A read error may explain this, as a much larger clone is one base away. The chain is built from TRBV27 and TRBJ2-7, with 12 bases lining up with TRBD1. With V trimmed by 3 bases and J by 2 bases, 2 bases remained unmatched. Germline V CDR1 and CDR2: MNHEY, SMNVEV (reference sequence). This CDR3 is built from 15 residues. The CDR3 DNA follows: TGTGCCAGCAGTTTCCGGGACAGGGGGCCCTACGAGCAGTACTTC. It specifies CASSFRDRGPYEQYF.

This clonotype was seen repeatedly, ten times or more. The V call is TRBV14, the J call TRBJ1-2; 7 nucleotides align to TRBD1. The germline gives CDR1 SGHDN, CDR2 FVKESK. V was pared by 4 bases and J by 4 bases, with 6 bases of the junction left unmatched. There are 14 residues in the CDR3. This chain's CDR3 is CASSRPGQRYGYTF. CDR3 DNA sequence: TGTGCCAGCAGCCGCCCGGGACAGCGCTATGGCTACACCTTC.

The chain combines TRBV20-1 with TRBJ1-2, with TRBD1 identical over 8 bases. Germline V gene data show CDR1 as DFQATT and CDR2 as SNEGSKA (reference sequence). The ends lost 3 bases at V and 8 bases at J; junction bases unmatched: 8. This CDR3 comprises 13 residues. The CDR3 region is CSARRQGALGYTF. DNA of the CDR3: TGCAGTGCTAGGAGGCAGGGGGCGCTGGGCTACACCTTC.

The J gene is TRBJ2-3, the V gene TRBV25-1, with D tentatively TRBD2 (6 bases). Trimming removed 2 bases at V and 3 bases at J, with 12 bases between. This CDR3 comprises 15 residues. From germline, CDR1 is MGHDK and CDR2 SYGVNS. CDR3 in amino acids: CASSEGSGVTDTQYF. Here the CDR3 DNA reads TGTGCCAGCAGTGAAGGGTCGGGGGTAACAGATACGCAGTATTTT.

The J gene is TRBJ2-2, the V gene TRBV7-9; TRBD2 matches 8 bases. CDR3 length: 16 amino acids. The trim removed 0 bases at V and 5 bases at J, leaving 5 bases unmatched. Germline V gives CDR1 SEHNR, CDR2 FQNEAQ (reference sequence). The CDR3 bases are TGTGCCAGCAGCTTAGCGGGACTAGAGAATACCGGGGAGCTGTTTTTT. Translation: CASSLAGLENTGELFF.

The chain couples TRBV30 to TRBJ1-3, with D possibly being TRBD1 (5 bases). V was shortened by 4 bases and J by 3 bases, with 13 bases between the two germline ends. Germline CDR1 is GTSNPN and CDR2 is SVGIG (reference sequence). CDR3 length: 14 amino acids. CDR3 nucleotides: TGTGCCTGGATGTACGGGGGAAGTGGAAACACCATATATTTT. The encoded protein is CAWMYGGSGNTIYF.

This clonotype was found many times. This chain links TRBV29-1 with TRBJ2-7; 9 positions match TRBD2. The CDR3 length is 13 residues. Germline trimming cut 4 bases from V and 2 bases from J; bases unmatched to any gene: 3. CDR1 is SQVTM, CDR2 ANQGSEA, per germline. The CDR3 DNA is TGCAGCGTTGGACTAGCGGATCCCTACGAGCAGTACTTC. Translated: CSVGLADPYEQYF.

This clonotype has a count of ten or more. The rearrangement links TRBV10-3 to TRBJ2-7; the match to TRBD2 covers 10 bases. This CDR3 has 15 amino acids. In germline, CDR1 is ENHRY, CDR2 SYGVKD. V was pared by 2 bases and J by 3 bases, with 4 bases of the junction left unmatched. This chain's CDR3 is CAISELTSGDYEQYF. Here the CDR3 DNA reads TGTGCCATCAGTGAGCTTACTAGCGGGGACTACGAGCAGTACTTC.

This clonotype was observed at least ten times. An end of the junction does not agree with germline; a read error may underlie this. The chain carries TRBV4-1 and TRBJ2-1; D is possibly TRBD1 (5 bases). The CDR3 has 12 amino acids. CDR1 is MGHRA and CDR2 is YSYEKL in the germline V gene. The CDR3 protein is CASSQGVNEQFF. CDR3 nucleotide sequence: TGTGCCAGCAGCCAAGGGGTCAATGAGCAGTTCTTC.

This clonotype was detected many times. The gene calls are TRBV7-8 and TRBJ1-1, with D unclear. The germline CDR1 and CDR2 sequences are SGHVS and FQNEAQ. The CDR3 runs to 15 residues. V lost 1 base and J lost 0, with 9 bases in between. CDR3 DNA: TGTGCCAGCAGCTTAGGAGCGGGGATGAACACTGAAGCTTTCTTT. Residues: CASSLGAGMNTEAFF.

This clonotype was counted between two and nine times. The rearrangement uses TRBV11-2 and TRBJ2-3; a weak D match, TRBD1 (6 bases). V was shortened by 5 bases and J by 1 base, with 16 bases between the two germline ends. The CDR3 totals 16 residues. Germline V gives CDR1 SGHAT, CDR2 FQNNGV. This chain's CDR3 is CASSDPRGFGTDTQYF. The DNA for the CDR3 is TGTGCCAGCAGCGACCCCAGGGGATTTGGCACAGATACGCAGTATTTT.

The chain combines TRBV15 with TRBJ2-5; possibly TRBD2 for D (6 bases). The germline V gene encodes CDR1 LNHNV and CDR2 YYDKDF (reference sequence). V dropped 3 bases and J dropped 5 bases, with 13 bases sitting between them. This CDR3 contains 14 residues. The CDR3 nucleotides are TGTGCCACCAGCAGGGTTGGCGGGACGGAGACCCAGTACTTC. Its translation is CATSRVGGTETQYF.

The rearrangement joins TRBV9 to TRBJ2-3; 7 positions match TRBD2. Germline-derived CDR1 and CDR2 are SGDLS and YYNGEE. The CDR3 runs 18 residues. With 2 bases clipped from V and 1 base from J, the junction kept 13 bases outside the gene matches. DNA for the CDR3: TGTGCCAGCAGCGTGGGAGGGCTAGCGGTTATTGGCACAGATACGCAGTATTTT. Translated: CASSVGGLAVIGTDTQYF.

This clonotype has ten or more counts. This chain links TRBV10-2 with TRBJ1-6, with a tentative D call TRBD1 (6 bases). Germline CDR1 is WSHSY and CDR2 is SAAADI. The V gene lost 4 bases and the J gene lost 7 bases, with 8 bases spanning the gap. The CDR3 spans 13 residues. The chain's CDR3 is CASSGGQNSPLHF. The CDR3 bases are TGCGCCAGCAGTGGGGGGCAGAATTCACCCCTCCACTTT.

The table lists this clonotype with many counts. The chain has TRBV15 and TRBJ1-6, with D perhaps TRBD1 (5 bases). Germline lookup yields CDR1 LNHNV and CDR2 YYDKDF (reference sequence). V was pared by 0 bases and J by 10 bases, with 13 bases between. The CDR3 contains 15 residues. The CDR3 coding sequence is TGTGCCACCAGCAGAGATCAGGGAGGAGGATCACCCCTCCACTTT. Translated: CATSRDQGGGSPLHF.

This clonotype was counted ten times or more. V is TRBV5-1 and J is TRBJ1-6; possibly TRBD1 for D (6 bases). Trimming left V 0 bases short and J 10 bases short, with 11 bases between. CDR3 length equals 14 residues. The germline CDR1 and CDR2 sequences are SGHRS and YFSETQ. DNA of the CDR3: TGCGCCAGCAGCTTGGTCAGGGGCTGGTCACCCCTCCACTTT. It translates to CASSLVRGWSPLHF.

This clonotype has only a few counts. CDR3 region: CATSDGTRLEFF. CDR3 sequence (DNA): TGTGCCACCAGTGACGGGACTAGATTGGAGTTCTTC. V and J are TRBV24-1 and TRBJ2-1, with 8 nucleotides matching TRBD2. The CDR3 spans 12 residues. Germline values: CDR1 KGHDR, CDR2 SFDVKD. V was pared by 4 bases and J by 14 bases, with 6 bases of the junction left unmatched.

This clonotype was recorded at least ten times. The V gene is TRBV10-3, the J gene TRBJ2-1; 7 bases line up with TRBD2. Trimming cost V 10 bases and J 2 bases; bases outside gene matches: 8. The CDR3 spans 14 residues. Germline V gives CDR1 ENHRY, CDR2 SYGVKD. Written as DNA, the CDR3 is TGTGCCACCCTTGTGGCGGGAGCCTACAATGAGCAGTTCTTC. This encodes CATLVAGAYNEQFF.

Comments on this clonotype: A much larger clone lies one base from this, so it may be a read error. For the CDR3, the DNA is TGCGCCAGCAGGAGGGGGGGCTCCACCAATGAGCAGTCCTTC. Its protein product is CASRRGGSTNEQSF. The chain links TRBV5-1 to TRBJ2-1, with D possibly being TRBD2 (7 bases). The CDR3 contains 14 residues. CDR1 and CDR2 from the germline V gene are SGHRS and YFSETQ. Supplemented by reference TRBV5-1 and TRBJ2-1, the full variable domain reads KAGVTQTPRYLIKTRGQQVTLSCSPISGHRSVSWYQQTPGQGLQFLFEYFSETQRNKGNFPGRFSGRQFSNSRSEMNVSTLELGDSALYLCASRRGGSTNEQSFGPGTRLTVL.

A remark on this clonotype: A much larger clone is a single base away; this may be a read error. The genes are TRBV2 and TRBJ2-7; perhaps TRBD1 as D (6 bases). Germline CDR1 SNHLY, CDR2 FYNNEI. The CDR3 runs 14 residues. The CDR3 reads CVSRAGVETYEQYF. CDR3 in DNA: TGTGTCAGCAGGGCAGGGGTCGAGACCTACGAGCAGTACTTC.

This clonotype showed up many times. The chain employs TRBV20-1 and TRBJ2-7; D is unresolved. The CDR3 loop spans 12 amino acids. Germline V gives CDR1 DFQATT, CDR2 SNEGSKA (reference sequence). V gave up 5 bases and J gave up 0 bases, with 8 bases separating them. CDR3 bases: TGCAGTGCTGAGCGTTTCTCCTACGAGCAGTACTTC. Amino acids: CSAERFSYEQYF.

This clonotype appeared once. J is TRBJ2-1 and V is TRBV10-3; a weak D match, TRBD2 (5 bases). The V end was cut by 5 bases, the J end by 0 bases, with 14 bases between. Germline CDR1 and CDR2: ENHRY and SYGVKD. The length of the CDR3 is 16 residues. The chain's CDR3 is CAISSKSGSSYNEQFF. The CDR3 DNA reads TGTGCCATCAGTAGTAAAAGCGGCAGCTCCTACAATGAGCAGTTCTTC.

This clonotype was counted a few times. The gene calls are TRBV19 and TRBJ2-5; D possibly corresponds to TRBD2 (5 bases). Germline V gene data show CDR1 as LNHDA and CDR2 as SQIVND (reference sequence). This CDR3 comprises 14 residues. Trimming pared 4 bases from V and 0 bases from J, leaving 9 bases between. The CDR3 DNA follows: TGTGCCAGTAGTACCAATAGCGACCAAGAGACCCAGTACTTC. It encodes CASSTNSDQETQYF.

The chain joins TRBV19 to TRBJ1-5, with 7 bases matching TRBD1. The CDR3 contains 17 residues. Germline V CDR1 and CDR2: LNHDA, SQIVND (reference sequence). V lost 6 bases, J lost 4 bases, and 15 bases stayed unmatched. For the CDR3, the DNA is TGTGCCAGTAGGATACGGGACAGCGGTAAAATTAATCAGCCCCAGCATTTT. It yields the protein CASRIRDSGKINQPQHF.

This clonotype was observed many times. V is TRBV5-8 and J is TRBJ2-1, with 8 bases fitting TRBD1. Per the germline V gene, CDR1 is SGHTS and CDR2 is YDEGEE. The ends lost 1 base at V and 6 bases at J; junction bases unmatched: 6. The CDR3 is 15 amino acids. The CDR3, as DNA: TGTGCCAGCAGCTTGCCCCGGGGACAGGCCAATGAGCAGTTCTTC. This gives the protein CASSLPRGQANEQFF.

This clonotype was recorded many times. V gene TRBV12-3 or TRBV12-4 combines with J gene TRBJ2-2, with D perhaps matching TRBD1 (5 bases). Trimming shortened V by 2 bases and J by 5 bases, and 12 bases separated the two germline ends. This CDR3 spans 15 amino acids. CDR3 sequence (DNA): TGTGCCAGCAGTTTAAGGCAGGGTCCTACCGGGGAGCTGTTTTTT. This translates into CASSLRQGPTGELFF.